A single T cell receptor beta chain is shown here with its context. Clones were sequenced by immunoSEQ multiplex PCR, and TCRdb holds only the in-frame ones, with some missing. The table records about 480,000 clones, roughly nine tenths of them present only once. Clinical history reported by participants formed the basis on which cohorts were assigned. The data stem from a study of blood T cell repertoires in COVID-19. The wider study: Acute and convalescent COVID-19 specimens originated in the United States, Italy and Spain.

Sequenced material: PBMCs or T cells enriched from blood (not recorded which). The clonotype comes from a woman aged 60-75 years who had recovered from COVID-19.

DNA of the CDR3: TGTGCCAGCAGTATGGGGGGTCGTACGCAGTATTTT. As protein: CASSMGGRTQYF. V usage is TRBV6-5 and J usage is TRBJ2-3; weak D call: TRBD2 (6 bases). Germline values: CDR1 MNHEY, CDR2 SVGAGI. The germline V and J ends were trimmed by 5 bases and 8 bases, with 11 bases remaining between them. The CDR3 spans 12 residues.